This T cell receptor (beta chain) was captured by sequencing in a study of shared clonotypes between healthy human individuals. Study-wide context: The study used three CD4 naive, three CD4 memory, two CD8 naive and one CD8 memory plate per donor.

CDR3 length equals 15 residues. The V and J ends lost 5 bases and 4 bases, in that order; junction bases with no gene match: 5. Germline CDR1 MNHNS, CDR2 SASEGT. Naive-designated CD8 cells lacked CD45RO, were positively enriched for CCR7, and omitted terminally differentiated effector memory CD45RA+ cells. Several immunoSEQ 96-well plates shared each subset's DNA, each plate a replicate. Measured with immunoSEQ multiplex PCR; TCRdb has only the in-frame clones, and not every one. Here the sample spans about 800,000 clones, just over 95% being singletons. What was sequenced was naive CD8+ T cells sorted from blood. The rearrangement joins TRBV6-1 to TRBJ1-5; 10 bases are a match to TRBD1. This TCR derives from a young man in good health. CDR3 in amino acids: CASSWGQGWNQPQHF. As DNA, the CDR3 is TGTGCCAGCAGTTGGGGACAGGGGTGGAATCAGCCCCAGCATTTT.